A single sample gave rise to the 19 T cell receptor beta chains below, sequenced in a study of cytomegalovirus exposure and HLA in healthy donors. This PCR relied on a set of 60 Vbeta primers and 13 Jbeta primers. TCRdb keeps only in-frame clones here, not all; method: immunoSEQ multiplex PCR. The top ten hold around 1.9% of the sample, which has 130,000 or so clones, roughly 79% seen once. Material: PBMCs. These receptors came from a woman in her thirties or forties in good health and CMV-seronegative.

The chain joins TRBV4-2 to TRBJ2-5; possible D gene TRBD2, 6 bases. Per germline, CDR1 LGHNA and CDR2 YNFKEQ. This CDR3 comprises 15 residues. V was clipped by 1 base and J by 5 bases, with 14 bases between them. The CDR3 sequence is CASSQGPGGLETQYF. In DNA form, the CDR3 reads TGTGCCAGCAGCCAAGGGCCAGGAGGGTTGGAGACCCAGTACTTC.

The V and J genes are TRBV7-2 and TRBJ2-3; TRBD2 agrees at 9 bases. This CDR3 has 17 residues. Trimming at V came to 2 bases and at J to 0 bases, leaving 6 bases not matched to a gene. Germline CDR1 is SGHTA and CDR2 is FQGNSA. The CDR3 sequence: CASSLRLAVTSTDTQYF. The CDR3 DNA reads TGTGCCAGCAGCTTAAGACTAGCGGTAACTAGCACAGATACGCAGTATTTT. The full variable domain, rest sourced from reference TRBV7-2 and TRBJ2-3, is GAGVSQSPSNKVTEKGKDVELRCDPISGHTALYWYRQSLGQGLEFLIYFQGNSAPDKSGLPSDRFSAERTGGSVSTLTIQRTQQEDSAVYLCASSLRLAVTSTDTQYFGPGTRLTVL.

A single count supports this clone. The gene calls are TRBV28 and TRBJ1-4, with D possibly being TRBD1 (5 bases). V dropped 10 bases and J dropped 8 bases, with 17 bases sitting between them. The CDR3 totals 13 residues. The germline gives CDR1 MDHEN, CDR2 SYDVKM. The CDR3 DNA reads TGTGCCATTCGGACACCAACCGGAGAAAAACTGTTTTTT. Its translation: CAIRTPTGEKLFF.

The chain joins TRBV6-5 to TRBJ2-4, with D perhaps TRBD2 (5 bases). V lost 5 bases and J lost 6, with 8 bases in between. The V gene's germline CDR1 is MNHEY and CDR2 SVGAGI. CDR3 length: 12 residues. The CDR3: CASSTAGNIQYF. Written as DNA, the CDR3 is TGTGCCAGCAGTACCGCGGGAAACATTCAGTACTTC.

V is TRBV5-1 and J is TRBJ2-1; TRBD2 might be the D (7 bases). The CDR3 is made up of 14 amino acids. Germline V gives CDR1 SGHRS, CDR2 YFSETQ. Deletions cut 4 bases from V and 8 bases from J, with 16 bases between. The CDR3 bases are TGCGCCAGCAGCCCGGGGGGCGTTGGGGATGAGCAGTTCTTC. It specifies CASSPGGVGDEQFF.

The CDR3 DNA is TGTGCCAGCAGCTTGGCGGGAGGGCCTTACTACGAGCAGTACTTC. Protein sequence: CASSLAGGPYYEQYF. The chain employs TRBV5-4 and TRBJ2-5; 8 nucleotides line up with TRBD2. The J call is uncertain, as TRBJ2-7 better fits the DNA end. The germline gives CDR1 SGHNT, CDR2 YYREEE (reference sequence). The CDR3 runs to 15 residues.

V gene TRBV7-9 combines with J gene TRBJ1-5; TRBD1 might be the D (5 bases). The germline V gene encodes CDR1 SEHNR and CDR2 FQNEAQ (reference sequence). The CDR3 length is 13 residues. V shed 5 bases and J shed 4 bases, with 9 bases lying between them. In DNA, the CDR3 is TGTGCCAGCAGCCCACGGGGGAATCAGCCCCAGCATTTT. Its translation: CASSPRGNQPQHF.

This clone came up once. DNA of the CDR3: TGTGCCAGCTCACCACCTTCCAGGCTTGGTACTGAAGCTTTCTTT. Residues: CASSPPSRLGTEAFF. V is TRBV18 and J is TRBJ1-1, with D unclear. The CDR3 is 15 residues long. Germline CDR1 reads KGHSH; CDR2 reads LQKENI. Between the trimmed V and J ends, which lost 0 bases and 5 bases, there was a span of 13 bases.

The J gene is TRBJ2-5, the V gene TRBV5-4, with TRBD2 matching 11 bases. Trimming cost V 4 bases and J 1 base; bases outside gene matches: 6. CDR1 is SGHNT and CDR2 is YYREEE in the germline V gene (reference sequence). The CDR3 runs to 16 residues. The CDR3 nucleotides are TGTGCCAGCAGCACGACAGGACTAGCGGGCCAAGAGACCCAGTACTTC. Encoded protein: CASSTTGLAGQETQYF.

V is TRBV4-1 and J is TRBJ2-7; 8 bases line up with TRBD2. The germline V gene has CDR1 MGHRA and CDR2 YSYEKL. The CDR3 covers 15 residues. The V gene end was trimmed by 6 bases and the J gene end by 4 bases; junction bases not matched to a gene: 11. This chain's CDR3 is CASRQRGSSGYEQYF. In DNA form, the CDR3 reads TGCGCCAGCAGACAGAGGGGTTCTAGCGGGTACGAGCAGTACTTC.

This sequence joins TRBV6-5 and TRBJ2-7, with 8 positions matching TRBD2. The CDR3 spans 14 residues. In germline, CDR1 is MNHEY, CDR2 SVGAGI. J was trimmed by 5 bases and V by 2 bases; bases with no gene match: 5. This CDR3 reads CASSYREGPDEQYF. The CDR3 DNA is TGTGCCAGCAGTTACCGGGAGGGCCCGGACGAGCAGTACTTC.

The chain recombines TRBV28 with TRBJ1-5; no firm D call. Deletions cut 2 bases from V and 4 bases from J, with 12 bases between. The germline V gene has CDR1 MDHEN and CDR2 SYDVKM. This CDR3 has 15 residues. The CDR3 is CASSLPSGLNQPQHF. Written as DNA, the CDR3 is TGTGCCAGCAGTTTACCAAGTGGGCTGAATCAGCCCCAGCATTTT.

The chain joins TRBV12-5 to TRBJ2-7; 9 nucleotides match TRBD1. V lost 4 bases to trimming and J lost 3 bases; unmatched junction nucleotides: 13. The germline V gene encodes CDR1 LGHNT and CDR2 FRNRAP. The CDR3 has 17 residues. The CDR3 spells CASGSSLLDRGFYEQYF. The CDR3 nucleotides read TGTGCTAGTGGTTCCTCTCTCCTGGACAGGGGCTTCTACGAGCAGTACTTC.

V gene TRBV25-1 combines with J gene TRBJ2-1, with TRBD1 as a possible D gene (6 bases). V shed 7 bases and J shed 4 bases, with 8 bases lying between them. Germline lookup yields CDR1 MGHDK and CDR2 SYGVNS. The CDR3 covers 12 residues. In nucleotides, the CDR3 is TGTGCCAGCAATCAGGGGTACAATGAGCAGTTCTTC. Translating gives CASNQGYNEQFF.

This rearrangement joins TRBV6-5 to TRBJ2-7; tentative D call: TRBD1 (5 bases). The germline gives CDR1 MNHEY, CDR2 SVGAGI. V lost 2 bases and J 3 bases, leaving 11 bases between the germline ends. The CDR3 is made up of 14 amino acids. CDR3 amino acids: CASSYDREDYEQYF. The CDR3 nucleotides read TGTGCCAGCAGTTACGACAGAGAGGACTACGAGCAGTACTTC.

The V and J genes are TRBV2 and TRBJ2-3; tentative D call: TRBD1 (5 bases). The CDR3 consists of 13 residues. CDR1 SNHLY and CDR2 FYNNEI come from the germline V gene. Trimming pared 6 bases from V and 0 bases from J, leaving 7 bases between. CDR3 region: CASSRDSTDTQYF. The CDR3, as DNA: TGTGCCAGCAGCAGGGATAGCACAGATACGCAGTATTTT.

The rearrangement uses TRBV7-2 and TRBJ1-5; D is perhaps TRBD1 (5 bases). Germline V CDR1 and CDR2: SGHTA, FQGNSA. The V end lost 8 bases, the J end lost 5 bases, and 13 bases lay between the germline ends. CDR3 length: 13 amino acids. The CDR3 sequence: CASGGTGDQPQHF. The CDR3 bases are TGTGCCAGCGGGGGTACGGGGGATCAGCCCCAGCATTTT. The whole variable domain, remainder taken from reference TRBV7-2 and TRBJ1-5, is GAGVSQSPSNKVTEKGKDVELRCDPISGHTALYWYRQSLGQGLEFLIYFQGNSAPDKSGLPSDRFSAERTGGSVSTLTIQRTQQEDSAVYLCASGGTGDQPQHFGDGTRLSIL.

DNA for the CDR3: TGTGCCAGCAGGCGTAACCGGGACACTAACTATGGCTACACCTTC. Residues: CASRRNRDTNYGYTF. The rearrangement uses TRBV2 and TRBJ1-2; the D gene is possibly TRBD1 (6 bases). The CDR3 length is 15 residues. V shed 6 bases and J shed 0 bases, with 14 bases lying between them. Germline CDR1 and CDR2: SNHLY and FYNNEI. The full variable domain, with the rest looked up from reference TRBV2 and TRBJ1-2, is EPEVTQTPSHQVTQMGQEVILRCVPISNHLYFYWYRQILGQKVEFLVSFYNNEISEKSEIFDDQFSVERPDGSNFTLKIRSTKLEDSAMYFCASRRNRDTNYGYTFGSGTRLTVV.

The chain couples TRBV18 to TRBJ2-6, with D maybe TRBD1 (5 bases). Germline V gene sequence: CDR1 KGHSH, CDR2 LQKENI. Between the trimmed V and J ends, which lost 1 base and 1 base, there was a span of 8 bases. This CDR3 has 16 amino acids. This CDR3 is CASSPQRGSGANVLTF. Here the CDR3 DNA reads TGTGCCAGCTCACCACAAAGGGGTTCTGGGGCCAACGTCCTGACTTTC.